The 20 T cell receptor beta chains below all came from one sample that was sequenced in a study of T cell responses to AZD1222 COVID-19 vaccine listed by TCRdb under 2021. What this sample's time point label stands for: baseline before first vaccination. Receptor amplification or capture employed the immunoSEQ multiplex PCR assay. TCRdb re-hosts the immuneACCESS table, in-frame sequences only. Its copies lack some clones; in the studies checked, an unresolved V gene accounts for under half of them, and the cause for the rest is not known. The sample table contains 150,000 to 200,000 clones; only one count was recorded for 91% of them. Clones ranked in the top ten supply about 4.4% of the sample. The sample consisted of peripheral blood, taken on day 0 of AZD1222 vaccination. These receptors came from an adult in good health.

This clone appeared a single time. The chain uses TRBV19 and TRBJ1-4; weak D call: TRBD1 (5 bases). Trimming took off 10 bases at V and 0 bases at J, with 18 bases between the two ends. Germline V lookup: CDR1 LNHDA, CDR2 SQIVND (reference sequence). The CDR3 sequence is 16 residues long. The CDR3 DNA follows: TGTGCCACGACCAGGGCAGGGAGTGCAACTAATGAAAAACTGTTTTTT. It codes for CATTRAGSATNEKLFF. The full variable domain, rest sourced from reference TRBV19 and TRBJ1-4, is DGGITQSPKYLFRKEGQNVTLSCEQNLNHDAMYWYRQDPGQGLRLIYYSQIVNDFQKGDIAEGYSVSREKKESFPLTVTSAQKNPTAFYLCATTRAGSATNEKLFFGSGTQLSVL.

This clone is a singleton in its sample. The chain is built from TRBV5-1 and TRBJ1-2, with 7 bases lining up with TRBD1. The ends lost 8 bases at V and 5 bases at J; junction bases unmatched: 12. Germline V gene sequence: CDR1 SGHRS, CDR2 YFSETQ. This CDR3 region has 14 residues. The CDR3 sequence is CASTPVAGGYGYTF. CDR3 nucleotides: TGCGCCAGTACCCCGGTCGCAGGGGGATATGGCTACACCTTC.

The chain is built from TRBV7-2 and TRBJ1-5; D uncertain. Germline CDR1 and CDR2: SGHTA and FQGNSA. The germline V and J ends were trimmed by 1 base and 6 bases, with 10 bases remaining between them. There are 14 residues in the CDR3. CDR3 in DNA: TGTGCCAGCAGCTTAGGGGAGAAAGGTCAGCCCCAGCATTTT. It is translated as CASSLGEKGQPQHF. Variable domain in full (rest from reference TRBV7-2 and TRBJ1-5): GAGVSQSPSNKVTEKGKDVELRCDPISGHTALYWYRQSLGQGLEFLIYFQGNSAPDKSGLPSDRFSAERTGGSVSTLTIQRTQQEDSAVYLCASSLGEKGQPQHFGDGTRLSIL.

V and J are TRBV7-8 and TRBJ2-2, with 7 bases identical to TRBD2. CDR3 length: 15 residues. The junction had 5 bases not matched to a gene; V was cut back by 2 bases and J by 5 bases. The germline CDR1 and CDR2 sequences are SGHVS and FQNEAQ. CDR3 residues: CASSLTRERTGELFF. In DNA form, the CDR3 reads TGTGCCAGCAGCTTAACGCGGGAGAGAACCGGGGAGCTGTTTTTT.

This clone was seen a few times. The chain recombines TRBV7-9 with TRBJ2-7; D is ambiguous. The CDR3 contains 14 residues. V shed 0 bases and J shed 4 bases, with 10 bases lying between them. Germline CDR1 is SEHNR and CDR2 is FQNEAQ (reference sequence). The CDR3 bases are TGTGCCAGCAGCTTAGCGCTTGTCGAGTACGAGCAGTACTTC. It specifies CASSLALVEYEQYF.

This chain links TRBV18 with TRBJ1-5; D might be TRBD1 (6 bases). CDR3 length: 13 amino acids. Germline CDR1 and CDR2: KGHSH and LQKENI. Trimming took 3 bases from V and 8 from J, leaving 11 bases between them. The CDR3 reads CASSPGGLKPQHF. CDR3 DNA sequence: TGTGCCAGCTCACCCGGGGGCTTGAAGCCCCAGCATTTT.

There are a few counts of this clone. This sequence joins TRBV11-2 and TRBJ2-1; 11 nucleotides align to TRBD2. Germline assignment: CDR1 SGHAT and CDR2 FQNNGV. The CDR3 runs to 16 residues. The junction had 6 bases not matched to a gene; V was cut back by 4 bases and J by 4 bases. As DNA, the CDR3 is TGTGCCAGCAGCTCCTATAGCGGGAGGGATTACAATGAGCAGTTCTTC. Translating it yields CASSSYSGRDYNEQFF.

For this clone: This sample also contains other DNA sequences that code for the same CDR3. The CDR3 loop is CASSFSNYGYTF. The CDR3, as DNA: TGTGCCAGCAGTTTCTCTAACTATGGCTACACCTTC. The chain joins TRBV28 to TRBJ1-2; D ambiguous. The V end was cut by 3 bases, the J end by 0 bases, with 2 bases between. The germline V gene encodes CDR1 MDHEN and CDR2 SYDVKM. The CDR3 has 12 residues.

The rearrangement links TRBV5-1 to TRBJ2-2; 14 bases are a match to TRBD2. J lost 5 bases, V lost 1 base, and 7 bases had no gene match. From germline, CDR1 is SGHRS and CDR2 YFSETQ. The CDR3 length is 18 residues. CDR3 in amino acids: CASSLRGLAGVYTGELFF. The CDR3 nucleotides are TGCGCCAGCAGCTTGAGGGGACTAGCGGGAGTTTATACCGGGGAGCTGTTTTTT. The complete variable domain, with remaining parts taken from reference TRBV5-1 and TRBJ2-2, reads KAGVTQTPRYLIKTRGQQVTLSCSPISGHRSVSWYQQTPGQGLQFLFEYFSETQRNKGNFPGRFSGRQFSNSRSEMNVSTLELGDSALYLCASSLRGLAGVYTGELFFGEGSRLTVL.

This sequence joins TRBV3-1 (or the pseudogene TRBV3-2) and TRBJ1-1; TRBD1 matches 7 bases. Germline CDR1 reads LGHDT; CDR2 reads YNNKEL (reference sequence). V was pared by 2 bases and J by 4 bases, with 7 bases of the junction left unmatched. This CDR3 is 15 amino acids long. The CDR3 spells CASSQPDRDPTEAFF. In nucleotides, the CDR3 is TGTGCCAGCAGCCAACCCGACAGGGATCCCACTGAAGCTTTCTTT.

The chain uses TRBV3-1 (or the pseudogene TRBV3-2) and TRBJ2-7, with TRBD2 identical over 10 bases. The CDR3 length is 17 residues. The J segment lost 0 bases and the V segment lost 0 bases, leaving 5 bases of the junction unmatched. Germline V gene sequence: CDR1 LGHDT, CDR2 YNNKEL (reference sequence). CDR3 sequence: CASSQDLLAGVSYEQYF. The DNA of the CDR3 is TGTGCCAGCAGCCAAGACCTTCTAGCGGGAGTCTCCTACGAGCAGTACTTC.

CDR3 in amino acids: CASSSSKTGANYGYTF. The CDR3 DNA reads as TGCGCCAGCAGCTCCTCTAAGACAGGGGCGAATTATGGCTACACCTTC. This rearrangement joins TRBV5-1 to TRBJ1-2; 8 bases agree with TRBD1. The junction had 12 bases not matched to a gene; V was cut back by 3 bases and J by 5 bases. The CDR3 extends over 16 amino acids. CDR1 is SGHRS, CDR2 YFSETQ, per germline.

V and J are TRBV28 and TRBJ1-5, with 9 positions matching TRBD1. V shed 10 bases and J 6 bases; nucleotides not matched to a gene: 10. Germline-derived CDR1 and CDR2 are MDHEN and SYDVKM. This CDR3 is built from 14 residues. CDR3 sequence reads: CATLRGQGAQPQHF. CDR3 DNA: TGTGCCACGCTCCGGGGACAGGGAGCTCAGCCCCAGCATTTT.

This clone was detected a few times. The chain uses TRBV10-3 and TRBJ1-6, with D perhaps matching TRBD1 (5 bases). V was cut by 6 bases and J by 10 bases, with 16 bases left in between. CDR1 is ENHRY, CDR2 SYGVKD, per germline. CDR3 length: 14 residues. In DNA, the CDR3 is TGTGCCATCAGCGCTGACCCACAGGTATCACCCCTCCACTTT. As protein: CAISADPQVSPLHF.

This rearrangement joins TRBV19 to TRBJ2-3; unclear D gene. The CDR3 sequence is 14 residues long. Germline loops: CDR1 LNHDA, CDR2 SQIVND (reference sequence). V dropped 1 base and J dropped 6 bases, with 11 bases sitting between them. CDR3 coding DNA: TGTGCCAGTAGTATAGGACCTACCCCCGATACGCAGTATTTT. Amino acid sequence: CASSIGPTPDTQYF. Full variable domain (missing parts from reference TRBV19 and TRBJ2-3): DGGITQSPKYLFRKEGQNVTLSCEQNLNHDAMYWYRQDPGQGLRLIYYSQIVNDFQKGDIAEGYSVSREKKESFPLTVTSAQKNPTAFYLCASSIGPTPDTQYFGPGTRLTVL.

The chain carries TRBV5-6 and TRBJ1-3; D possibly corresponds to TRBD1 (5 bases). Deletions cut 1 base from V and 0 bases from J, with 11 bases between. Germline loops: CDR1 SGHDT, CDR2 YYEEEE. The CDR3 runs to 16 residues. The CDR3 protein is CASSLIGASSGNTIYF. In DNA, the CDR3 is TGTGCCAGCAGCTTGATCGGGGCCAGCTCTGGAAACACCATATATTTT.

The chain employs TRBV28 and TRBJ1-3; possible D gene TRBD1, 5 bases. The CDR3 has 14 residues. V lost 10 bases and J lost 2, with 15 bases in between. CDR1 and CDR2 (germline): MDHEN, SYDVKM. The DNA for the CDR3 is TGTGCCACCCAGGATCGGGGGGCTGGAAACACCATATATTTT. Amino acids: CATQDRGAGNTIYF.

CDR3 protein: CASRRSGGTEAFF. The CDR3 nucleotides are TGTGCCAGCAGGAGGTCGGGGGGCACTGAAGCTTTCTTT. V and J are TRBV28 and TRBJ1-1, with TRBD1 as a possible D gene (5 bases). Germline V gene lookup returns CDR1 MDHEN and CDR2 SYDVKM. The V gene lost 6 bases and the J gene lost 4 bases, with 12 bases spanning the gap. The CDR3 consists of 13 residues.

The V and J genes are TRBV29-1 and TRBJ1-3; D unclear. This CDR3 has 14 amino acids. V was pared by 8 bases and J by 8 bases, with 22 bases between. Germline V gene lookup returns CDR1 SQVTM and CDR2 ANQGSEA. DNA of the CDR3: TGCAGCCCACTTCCCCCCAAAGGGCCGGACACCATATATTTT. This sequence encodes CSPLPPKGPDTIYF.

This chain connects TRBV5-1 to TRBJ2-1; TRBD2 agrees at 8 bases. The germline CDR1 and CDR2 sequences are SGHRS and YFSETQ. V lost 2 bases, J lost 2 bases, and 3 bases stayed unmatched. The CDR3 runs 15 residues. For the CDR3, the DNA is TGCGCCAGCAGCTTCACTAGCGGTACCTACAATGAGCAGTTCTTC. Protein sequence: CASSFTSGTYNEQFF.